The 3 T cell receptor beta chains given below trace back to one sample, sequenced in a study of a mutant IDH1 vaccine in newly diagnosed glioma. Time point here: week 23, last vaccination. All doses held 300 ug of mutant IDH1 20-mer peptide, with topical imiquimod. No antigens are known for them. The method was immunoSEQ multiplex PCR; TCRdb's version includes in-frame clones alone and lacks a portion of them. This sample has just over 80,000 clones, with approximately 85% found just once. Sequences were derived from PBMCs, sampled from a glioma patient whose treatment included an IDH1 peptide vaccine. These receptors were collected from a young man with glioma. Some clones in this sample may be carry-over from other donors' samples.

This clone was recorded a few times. DNA of the CDR3: TGTGCCAGCAGGAAAGGTCAGACTGAAGCTTTCTTT. This encodes CASRKGQTEAFF. The chain joins TRBV6-5 to TRBJ1-1; D not certain. Trimming removed 6 bases from V and 5 bases from J, with 10 bases in between. The CDR3 is 12 residues long. The V gene's germline CDR1 is MNHEY and CDR2 SVGAGI.

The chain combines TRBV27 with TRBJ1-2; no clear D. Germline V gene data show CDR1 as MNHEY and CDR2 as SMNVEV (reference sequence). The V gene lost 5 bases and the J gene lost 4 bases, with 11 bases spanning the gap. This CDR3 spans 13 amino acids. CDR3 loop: CASSQKRGYGYTF. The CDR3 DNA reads TGTGCCAGCAGTCAGAAGCGTGGCTATGGCTACACCTTC.

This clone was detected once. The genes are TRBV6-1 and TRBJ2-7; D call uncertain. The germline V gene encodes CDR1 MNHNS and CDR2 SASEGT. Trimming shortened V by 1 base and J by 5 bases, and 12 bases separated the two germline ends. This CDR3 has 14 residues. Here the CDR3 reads CASSEVGALHEQYF. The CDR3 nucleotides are TGTGCCAGCAGTGAAGTTGGAGCACTCCACGAGCAGTACTTC.